This T cell receptor (beta chain) originates from a study of blood T cells in healthy people across ages. General study results and limits: Fewer expanded clones and more diversity marked long-lived versus aged donors.

Germline V gives CDR1 DFQATT, CDR2 SNEGSKA (reference sequence). This CDR3 contains 11 residues. The sample, 7.5 to 10 milliliters of peripheral blood, was drawn from each donor. Every sample gave at least 5 micrograms of total RNA when it was extracted. Remarks on this clonotype: No antigen is known for it. A single base separates this from a much larger clone, so it may be a read error.

Primed by a sample-barcoded 5' primer and a J-beta primer mix, a second PCR proceeded for roughly 7 to 11 cycles. A 12-random-nucleotide template-switch adaptor tagged each cDNA molecule. MiXCR, run by TCRdb on the 5' RACE reads, gives a single entry per CDR3 protein. The sample lists more than 800,000 distinct CDR3 sequences; more than 25% were seen once. The chain is built from TRBV20-1 and TRBJ2-1; TRBD1 is a possible D gene (5 bases). The receptor was derived from a woman of 80 years or more in good health. Sequenced input: blood. Here the CDR3 reads CRAWGSNEQFF. DNA of the CDR3: TGCAGGGCTTGGGGCTCCAATGAGCAGTTCTTC.